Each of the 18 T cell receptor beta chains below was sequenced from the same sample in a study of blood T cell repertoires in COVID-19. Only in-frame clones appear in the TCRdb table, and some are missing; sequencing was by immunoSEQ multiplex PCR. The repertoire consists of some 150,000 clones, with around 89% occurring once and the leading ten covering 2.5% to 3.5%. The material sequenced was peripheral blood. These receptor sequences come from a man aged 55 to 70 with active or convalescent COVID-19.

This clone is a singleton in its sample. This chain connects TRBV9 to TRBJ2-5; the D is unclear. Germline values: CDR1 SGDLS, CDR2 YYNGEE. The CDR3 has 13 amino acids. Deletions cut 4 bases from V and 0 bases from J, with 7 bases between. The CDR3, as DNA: TGTGCCAGCAGCCCTCGGTACCAAGAGACCCAGTACTTC. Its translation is CASSPRYQETQYF.

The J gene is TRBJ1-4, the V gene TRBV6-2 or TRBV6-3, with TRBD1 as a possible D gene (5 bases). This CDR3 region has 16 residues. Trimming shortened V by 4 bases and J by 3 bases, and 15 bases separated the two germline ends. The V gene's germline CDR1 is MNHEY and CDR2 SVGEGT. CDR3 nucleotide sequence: TGTGCCAGCAGTTGGGGCCGTCAACTTCCTAATGAAAAACTGTTTTTT. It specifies CASSWGRQLPNEKLFF.

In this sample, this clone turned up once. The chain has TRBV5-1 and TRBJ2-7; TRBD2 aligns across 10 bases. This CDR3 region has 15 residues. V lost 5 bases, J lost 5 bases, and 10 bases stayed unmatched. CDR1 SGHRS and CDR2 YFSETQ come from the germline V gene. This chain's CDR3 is CASSGSGRAADEQYF. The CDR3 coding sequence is TGCGCCAGCAGTGGGAGCGGGAGGGCCGCGGACGAGCAGTACTTC.

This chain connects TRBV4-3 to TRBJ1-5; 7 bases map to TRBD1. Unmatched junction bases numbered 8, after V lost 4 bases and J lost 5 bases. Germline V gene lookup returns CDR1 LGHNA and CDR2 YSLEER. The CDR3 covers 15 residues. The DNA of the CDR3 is TGCGCCAGCAGCCGTGACAGGGTTGGGTATCAGCCCCAGCATTTT. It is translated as CASSRDRVGYQPQHF.

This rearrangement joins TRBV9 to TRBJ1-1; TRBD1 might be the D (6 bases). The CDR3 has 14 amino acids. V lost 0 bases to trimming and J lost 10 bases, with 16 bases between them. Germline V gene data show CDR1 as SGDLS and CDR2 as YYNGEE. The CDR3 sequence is CASSVVPRGGVAFF. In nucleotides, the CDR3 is TGTGCCAGCAGCGTAGTGCCTAGGGGGGGAGTAGCTTTCTTT.

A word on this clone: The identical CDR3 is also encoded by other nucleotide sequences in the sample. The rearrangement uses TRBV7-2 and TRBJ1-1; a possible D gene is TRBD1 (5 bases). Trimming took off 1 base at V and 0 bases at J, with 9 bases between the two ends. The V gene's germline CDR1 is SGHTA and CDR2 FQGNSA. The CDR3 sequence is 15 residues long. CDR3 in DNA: TGTGCCAGCAGCTTAGACAGGAGCATGAACACTGAAGCTTTCTTT. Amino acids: CASSLDRSMNTEAFF.

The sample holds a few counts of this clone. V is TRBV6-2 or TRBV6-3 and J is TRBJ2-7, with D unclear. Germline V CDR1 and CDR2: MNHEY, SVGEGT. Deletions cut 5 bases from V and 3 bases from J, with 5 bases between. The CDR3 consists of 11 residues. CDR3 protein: CASSGGYEQYF. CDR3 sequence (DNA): TGTGCCAGCAGTGGCGGCTACGAGCAGTACTTC.

CDR3 DNA: TGCAGTGCTAGTCTTAGCGGGGGGGCCGGTACCGGGGAGCTGTTTTTT. This encodes CSASLSGGAGTGELFF. This chain connects TRBV20-1 to TRBJ2-2, with TRBD2 identical over 11 bases. V gave up 3 bases and J gave up 5 bases; unmatched junction bases: 8. Germline lookup yields CDR1 DFQATT and CDR2 SNEGSKA (reference sequence). This CDR3 is built from 16 residues.

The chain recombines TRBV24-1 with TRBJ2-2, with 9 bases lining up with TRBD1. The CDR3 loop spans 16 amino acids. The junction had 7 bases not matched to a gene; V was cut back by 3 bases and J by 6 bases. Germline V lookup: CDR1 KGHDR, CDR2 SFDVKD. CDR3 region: CATSDVGNRGPGELFF. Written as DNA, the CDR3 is TGTGCCACCAGTGATGTGGGGAACAGGGGGCCCGGGGAGCTGTTTTTT.

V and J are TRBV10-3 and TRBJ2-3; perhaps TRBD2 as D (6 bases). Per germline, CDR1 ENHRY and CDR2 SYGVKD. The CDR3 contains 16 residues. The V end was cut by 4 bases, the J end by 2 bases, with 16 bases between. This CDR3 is CAISGLPSAFTDTQYF. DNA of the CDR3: TGTGCCATCAGTGGCCTTCCTAGCGCGTTCACAGATACGCAGTATTTT.

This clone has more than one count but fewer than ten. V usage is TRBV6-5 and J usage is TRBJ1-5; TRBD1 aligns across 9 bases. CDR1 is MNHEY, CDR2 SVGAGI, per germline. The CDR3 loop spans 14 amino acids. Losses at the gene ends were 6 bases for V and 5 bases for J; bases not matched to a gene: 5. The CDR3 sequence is CASSHRGRDQPQHF. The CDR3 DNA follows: TGTGCCAGCAGCCACAGGGGGCGCGATCAGCCCCAGCATTTT.

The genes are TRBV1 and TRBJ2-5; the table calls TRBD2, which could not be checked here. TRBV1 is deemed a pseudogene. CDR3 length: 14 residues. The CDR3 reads CTSSQSSGQETQYF. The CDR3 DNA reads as TGCACCAGCAGCCAAAGTAGCGGTCAAGAGACCCAGTACTTC.

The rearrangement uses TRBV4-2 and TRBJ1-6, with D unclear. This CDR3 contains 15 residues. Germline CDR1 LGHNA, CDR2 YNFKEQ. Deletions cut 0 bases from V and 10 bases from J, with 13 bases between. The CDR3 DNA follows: TGTGCCAGCAGCCAAGATGCAGGCGCGGGGTCACCCCTCCACTTT. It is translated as CASSQDAGAGSPLHF.

The CDR3 DNA is TGTGCCTGGGACAGGGGGGGACAGAGTGAAGCTTTCTTT. Encoded protein: CAWDRGGQSEAFF. The chain couples TRBV30 to TRBJ1-1, with TRBD1 matching 9 bases. V lost 5 bases to trimming and J lost 7 bases; unmatched junction nucleotides: 8. The CDR3 extends over 13 amino acids. Germline V gene sequence: CDR1 GTSNPN, CDR2 SVGIG (reference sequence).

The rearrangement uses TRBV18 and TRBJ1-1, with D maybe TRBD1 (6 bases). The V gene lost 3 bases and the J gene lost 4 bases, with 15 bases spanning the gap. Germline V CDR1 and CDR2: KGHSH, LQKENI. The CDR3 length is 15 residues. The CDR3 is CASSPERGGLTEAFF. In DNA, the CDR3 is TGTGCCAGCTCACCCGAGAGGGGGGGCCTCACTGAAGCTTTCTTT.

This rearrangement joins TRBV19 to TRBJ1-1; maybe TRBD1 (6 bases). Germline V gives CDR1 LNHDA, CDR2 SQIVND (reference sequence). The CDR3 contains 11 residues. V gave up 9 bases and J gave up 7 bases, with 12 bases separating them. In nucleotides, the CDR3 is TGTGCCAGAAAATGGGACATTGAAGCTTTCTTT. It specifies CARKWDIEAFF.

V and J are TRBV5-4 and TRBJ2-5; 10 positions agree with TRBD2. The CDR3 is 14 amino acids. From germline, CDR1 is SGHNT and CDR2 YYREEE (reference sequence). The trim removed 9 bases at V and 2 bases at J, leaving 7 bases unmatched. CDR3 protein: CATGSGGAQETQYF. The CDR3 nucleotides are TGTGCCACGGGGAGCGGGGGGGCACAAGAGACCCAGTACTTC.

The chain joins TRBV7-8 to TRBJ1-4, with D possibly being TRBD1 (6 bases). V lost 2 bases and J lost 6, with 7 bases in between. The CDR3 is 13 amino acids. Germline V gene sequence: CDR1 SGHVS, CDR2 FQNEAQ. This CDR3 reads CASSLPGDEKLFF. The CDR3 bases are TGTGCCAGCAGCTTACCAGGGGATGAAAAACTGTTTTTT.